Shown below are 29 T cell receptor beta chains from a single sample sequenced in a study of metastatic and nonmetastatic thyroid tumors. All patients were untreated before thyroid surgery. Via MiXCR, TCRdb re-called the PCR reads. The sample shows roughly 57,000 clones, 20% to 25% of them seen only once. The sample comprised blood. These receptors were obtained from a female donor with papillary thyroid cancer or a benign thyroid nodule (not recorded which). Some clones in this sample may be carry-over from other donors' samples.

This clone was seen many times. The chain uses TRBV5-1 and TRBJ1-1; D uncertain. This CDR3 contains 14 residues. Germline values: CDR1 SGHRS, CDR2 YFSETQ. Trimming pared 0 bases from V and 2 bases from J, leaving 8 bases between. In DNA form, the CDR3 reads TGCGCCAGCAGCTTGGGCCAGGCTAACACTGAAGCTTTCTTT. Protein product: CASSLGQANTEAFF. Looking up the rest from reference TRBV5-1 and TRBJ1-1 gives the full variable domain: KAGVTQTPRYLIKTRGQQVTLSCSPISGHRSVSWYQQTPGQGLQFLFEYFSETQRNKGNFPGRFSGRQFSNSRSEMNVSTLELGDSALYLCASSLGQANTEAFFGQGTRLTVV.

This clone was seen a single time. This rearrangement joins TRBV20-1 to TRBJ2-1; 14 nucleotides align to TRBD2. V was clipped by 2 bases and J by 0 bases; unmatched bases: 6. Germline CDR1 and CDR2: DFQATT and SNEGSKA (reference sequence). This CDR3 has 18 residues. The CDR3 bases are TGCAGTGCTAGAATGGGACTAGCGGGAGTTCCCTCCTACAATGAGCAGTTCTTC. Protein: CSARMGLAGVPSYNEQFF.

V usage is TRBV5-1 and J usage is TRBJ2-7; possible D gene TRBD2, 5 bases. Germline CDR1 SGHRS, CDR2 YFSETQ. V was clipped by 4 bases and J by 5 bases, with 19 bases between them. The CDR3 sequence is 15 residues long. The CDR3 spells CASSLRNRGSDEQYF. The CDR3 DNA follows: TGCGCCAGCAGCCTAAGGAATAGAGGGAGCGACGAGCAGTACTTC.

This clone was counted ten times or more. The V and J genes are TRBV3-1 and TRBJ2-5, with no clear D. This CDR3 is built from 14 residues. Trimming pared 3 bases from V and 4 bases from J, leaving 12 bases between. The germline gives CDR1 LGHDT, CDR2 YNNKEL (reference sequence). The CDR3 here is CASSHGSSGETQYF. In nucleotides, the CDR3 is TGTGCCAGCAGCCACGGATCATCGGGAGAGACCCAGTACTTC.

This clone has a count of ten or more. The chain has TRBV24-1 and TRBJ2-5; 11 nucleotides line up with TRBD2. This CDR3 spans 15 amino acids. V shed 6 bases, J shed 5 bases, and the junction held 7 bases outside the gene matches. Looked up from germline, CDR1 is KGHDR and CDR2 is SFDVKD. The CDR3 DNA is TGTGCCACCAGTAGGTCGTTAGCGGGAGGGGAGACCCAGTACTTC. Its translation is CATSRSLAGGETQYF.

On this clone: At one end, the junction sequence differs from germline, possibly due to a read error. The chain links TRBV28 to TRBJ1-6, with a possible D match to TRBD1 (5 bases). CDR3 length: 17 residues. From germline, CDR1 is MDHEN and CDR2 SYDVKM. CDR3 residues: CASSLRLTGGFASPLHF. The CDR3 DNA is TGTGCCAGCAGTTTGAGACTGACTGGGGGGTTCGCCTCACCGCTCCACTTT.

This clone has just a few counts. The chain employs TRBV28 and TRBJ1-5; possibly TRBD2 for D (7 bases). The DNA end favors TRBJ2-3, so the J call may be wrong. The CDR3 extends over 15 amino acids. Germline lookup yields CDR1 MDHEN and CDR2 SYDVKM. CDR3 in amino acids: CASTPTTGRGKPQYF. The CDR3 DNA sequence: TGTGCCAGCACCCCTACCACAGGGAGGGGTAAGCCCCAGTATTTT.

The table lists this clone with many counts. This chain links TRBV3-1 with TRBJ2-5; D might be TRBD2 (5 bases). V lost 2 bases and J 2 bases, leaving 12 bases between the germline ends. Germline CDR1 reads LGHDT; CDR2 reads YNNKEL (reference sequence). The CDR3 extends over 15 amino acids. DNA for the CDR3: TGTGCCAGCAGCCAACCTAGCTACTCTCAAGAGACCCAGTACTTC. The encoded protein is CASSQPSYSQETQYF.

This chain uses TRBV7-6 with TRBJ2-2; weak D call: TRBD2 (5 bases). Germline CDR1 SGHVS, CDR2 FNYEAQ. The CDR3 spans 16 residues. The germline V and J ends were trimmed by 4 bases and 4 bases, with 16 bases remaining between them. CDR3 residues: CASSYLVSGTTGELFF. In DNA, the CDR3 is TGTGCCAGCAGCTATTTAGTATCGGGAACCACCGGGGAGCTGTTTTTT.

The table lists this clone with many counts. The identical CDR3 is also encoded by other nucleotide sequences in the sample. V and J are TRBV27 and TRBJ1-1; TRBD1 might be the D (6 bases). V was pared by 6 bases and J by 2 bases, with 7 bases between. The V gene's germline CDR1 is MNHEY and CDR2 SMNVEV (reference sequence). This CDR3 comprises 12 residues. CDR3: CASRDRNTEAFF. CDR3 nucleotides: TGTGCCAGCAGGGACAGAAACACTGAAGCTTTCTTT.

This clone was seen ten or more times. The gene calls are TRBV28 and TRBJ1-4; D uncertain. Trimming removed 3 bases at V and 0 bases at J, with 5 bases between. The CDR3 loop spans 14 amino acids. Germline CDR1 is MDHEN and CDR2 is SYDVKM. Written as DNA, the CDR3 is TGTGCCAGCAGTTTCCAATCAACTAATGAAAAACTGTTTTTT. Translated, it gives CASSFQSTNEKLFF.

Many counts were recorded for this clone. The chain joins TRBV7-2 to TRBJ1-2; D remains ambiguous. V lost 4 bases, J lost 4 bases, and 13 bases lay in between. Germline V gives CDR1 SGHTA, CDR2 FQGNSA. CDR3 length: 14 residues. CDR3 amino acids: CASSSSRLGYGYTF. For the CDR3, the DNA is TGTGCCAGCAGCTCCTCCCGGTTAGGCTATGGCTACACCTTC.

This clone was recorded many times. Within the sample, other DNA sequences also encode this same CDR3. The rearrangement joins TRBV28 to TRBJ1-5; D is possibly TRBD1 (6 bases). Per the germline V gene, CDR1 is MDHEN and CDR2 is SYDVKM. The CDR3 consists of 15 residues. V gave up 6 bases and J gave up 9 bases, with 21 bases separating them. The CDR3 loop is CASRGGGLSRGPQHF. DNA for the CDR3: TGTGCCAGCAGGGGAGGGGGGTTGAGTCGGGGGCCCCAGCATTTT.

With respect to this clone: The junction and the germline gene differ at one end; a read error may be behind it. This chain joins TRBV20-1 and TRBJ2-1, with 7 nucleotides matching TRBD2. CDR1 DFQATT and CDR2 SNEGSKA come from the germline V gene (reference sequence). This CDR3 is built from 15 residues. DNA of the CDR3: TGCAGTGCTAGGGATTTCGCGGGAGATATTGATGAGCAGTTATTC. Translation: CSARDFAGDIDEQLF.

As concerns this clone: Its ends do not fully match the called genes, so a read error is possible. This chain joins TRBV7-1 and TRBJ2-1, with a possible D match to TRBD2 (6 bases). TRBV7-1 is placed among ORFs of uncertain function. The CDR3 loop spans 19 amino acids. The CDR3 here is CATSSQARLSGAPMNEQFF. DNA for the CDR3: TGTGCCACCAGCTCTCAAGCTCGACTATCGGGAGCTCCTATGAATGAGCAGTTCTTC.

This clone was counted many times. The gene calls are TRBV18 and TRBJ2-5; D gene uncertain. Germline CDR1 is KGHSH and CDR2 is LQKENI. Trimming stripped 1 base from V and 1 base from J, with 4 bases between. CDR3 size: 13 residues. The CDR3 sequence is CASSPLSQETQYF. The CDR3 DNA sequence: TGTGCCAGCTCACCACTGAGCCAAGAGACCCAGTACTTC.

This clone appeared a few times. CDR3 amino acids: CSATIPGQISNQPQHF. The CDR3 nucleotides read TGCAGTGCCACCATACCGGGACAGATTAGCAATCAGCCCCAGCATTTT. This sequence joins TRBV20-1 and TRBJ1-5; TRBD1 matches at 7 bases. The CDR3 spans 16 residues. From germline, CDR1 is DFQATT and CDR2 SNEGSKA (reference sequence). V was pared by 6 bases and J by 0 bases, with 11 bases of the junction left unmatched.

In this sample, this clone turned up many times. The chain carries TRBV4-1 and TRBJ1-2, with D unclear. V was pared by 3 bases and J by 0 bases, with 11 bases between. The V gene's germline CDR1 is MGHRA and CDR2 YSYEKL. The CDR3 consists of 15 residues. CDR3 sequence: CASSHDPLTNYGYTF. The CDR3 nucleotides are TGCGCCAGCAGCCACGACCCTCTGACTAACTATGGCTACACCTTC.

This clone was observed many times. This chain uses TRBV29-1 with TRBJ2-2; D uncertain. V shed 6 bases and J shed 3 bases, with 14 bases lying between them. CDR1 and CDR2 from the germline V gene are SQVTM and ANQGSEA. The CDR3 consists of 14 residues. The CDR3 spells CSVKWSYDTGELFF. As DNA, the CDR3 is TGCAGCGTGAAATGGAGTTATGACACCGGGGAGCTGTTTTTT.

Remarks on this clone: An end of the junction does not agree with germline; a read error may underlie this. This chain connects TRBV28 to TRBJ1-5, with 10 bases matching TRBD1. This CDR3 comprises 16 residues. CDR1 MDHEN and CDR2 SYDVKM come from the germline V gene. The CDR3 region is CASSSTGQGTGQPQHF. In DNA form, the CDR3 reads TGTGCCAGTAGTTCGACGGGACAGGGGACGGGTCAGCCCCAGCATTTT.

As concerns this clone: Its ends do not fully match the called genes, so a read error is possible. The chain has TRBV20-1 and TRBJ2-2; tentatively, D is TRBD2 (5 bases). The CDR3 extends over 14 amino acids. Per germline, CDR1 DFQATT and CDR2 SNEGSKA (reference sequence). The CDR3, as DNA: TGCAGTGCTAGTCTGGCGGGTGTCACCCGGGAGCTGTTTTTT. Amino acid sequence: CSASLAGVTRELFF.

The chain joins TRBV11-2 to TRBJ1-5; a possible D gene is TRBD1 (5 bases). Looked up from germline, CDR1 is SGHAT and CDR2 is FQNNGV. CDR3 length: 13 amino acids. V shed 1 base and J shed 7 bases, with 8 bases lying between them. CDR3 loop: CASSLGEGQPQHF. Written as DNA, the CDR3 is TGTGCCAGCAGCTTAGGGGAGGGGCAGCCCCAGCATTTT. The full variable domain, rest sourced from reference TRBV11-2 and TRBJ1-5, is EAGVAQSPRYKIIEKRQSVAFWCNPISGHATLYWYQQILGQGPKLLIQFQNNGVVDDSQLPKDRFSAERLKGVDSTLKIQPAKLEDSAVYLCASSLGEGQPQHFGDGTRLSIL.

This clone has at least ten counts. CDR3 in amino acids: CASSSRTGTNTEAFF. The CDR3 DNA follows: TGTGCCAGCAGCTCCCGGACAGGGACCAACACTGAAGCTTTCTTT. The V and J genes are TRBV11-2 and TRBJ1-1, with 8 nucleotides matching TRBD1. V gave up 4 bases and J gave up 2 bases; unmatched junction bases: 6. CDR1 and CDR2 (germline): SGHAT, FQNNGV. The CDR3 totals 15 residues.

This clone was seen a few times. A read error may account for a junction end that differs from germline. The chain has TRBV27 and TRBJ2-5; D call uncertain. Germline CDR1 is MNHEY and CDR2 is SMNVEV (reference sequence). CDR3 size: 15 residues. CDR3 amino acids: CASSLDGTNQDTQYF. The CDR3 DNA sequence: TGTGCCAGCAGTCTGGATGGTACTAACCAAGATACCCAGTACTTC.

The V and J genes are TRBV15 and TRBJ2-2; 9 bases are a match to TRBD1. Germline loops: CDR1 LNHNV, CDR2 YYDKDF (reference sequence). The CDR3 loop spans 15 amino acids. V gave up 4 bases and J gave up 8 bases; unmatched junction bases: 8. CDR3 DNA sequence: TGTGCCACCAGCAACAGGGGGCAGGGGGCTGGGGAGCTGTTTTTT. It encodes CATSNRGQGAGELFF.

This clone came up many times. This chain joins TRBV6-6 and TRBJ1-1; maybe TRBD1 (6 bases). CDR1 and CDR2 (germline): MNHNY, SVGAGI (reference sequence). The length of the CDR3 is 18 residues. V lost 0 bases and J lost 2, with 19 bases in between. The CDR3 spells CASSYSSLNRVENTEAFF. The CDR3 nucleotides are TGTGCCAGCAGTTACTCGAGTCTTAACAGGGTGGAAAACACTGAAGCTTTCTTT.

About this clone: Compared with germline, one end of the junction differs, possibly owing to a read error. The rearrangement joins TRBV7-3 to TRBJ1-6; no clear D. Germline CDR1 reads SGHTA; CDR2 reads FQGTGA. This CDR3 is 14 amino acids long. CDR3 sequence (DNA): TGTGCCAGCAGCTCCCAGGTGCTGGCTTCACCCCTCCCCTTT. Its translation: CASSSQVLASPLPF.

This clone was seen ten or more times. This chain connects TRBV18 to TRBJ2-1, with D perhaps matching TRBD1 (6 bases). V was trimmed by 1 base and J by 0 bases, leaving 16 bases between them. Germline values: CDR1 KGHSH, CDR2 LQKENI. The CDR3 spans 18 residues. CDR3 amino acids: CASSPQGPTGSSYNEQFF. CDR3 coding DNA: TGTGCCAGCTCACCACAAGGCCCCACAGGGAGCTCCTACAATGAGCAGTTCTTC.

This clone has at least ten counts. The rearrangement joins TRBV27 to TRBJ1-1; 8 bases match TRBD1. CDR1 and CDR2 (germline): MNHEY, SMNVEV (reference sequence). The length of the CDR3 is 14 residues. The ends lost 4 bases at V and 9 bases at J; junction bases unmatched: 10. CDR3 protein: CASSSLTGAPQAFF. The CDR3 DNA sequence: TGTGCCAGCAGTTCTCTGACAGGGGCCCCGCAAGCTTTCTTT.